The entry below describes one TCR beta chain. Isolated RNA was reverse transcribed into cDNA used as the sequencing template. The table came from immunoSEQ multiplex PCR; TCRdb's copy has only in-frame clones and leaves some out. The repertoire holds 170,000 or so clones, with 50% to 75% as singletons. Germline V gives CDR1 MNHEY, CDR2 SVGAGI. The germline V and J ends were trimmed by 10 bases and 3 bases, with 15 bases remaining between them. This CDR3 is built from 13 residues. This sample is part of a study of CD8+ T cells in alopecia areata. This clonotype was obtained from a human donor with alopecia areata. The rearrangement links TRBV6-5 to TRBJ1-1; D possibly corresponds to TRBD1 (5 bases). The sample in question was CD4+ T cells sorted from blood, obtained at week 0. CDR3: CAITGRGDTEAFF. CDR3 nucleotide sequence: TGTGCCATCACCGGGAGGGGTGACACTGAAGCTTTCTTT.